This paragraph reports one TCR beta chain. Its antigen is still unknown. This sample is drawn from a study of T cell responses to AZD1222 COVID-19 vaccine. Notes on the study in general: Clonal diversity may have been underestimated in mostly white British donors. CD4 TCRs associated with vaccination spanned spike, dominating at 160-218 and 743-854. Nearly half of spike-specific TCRs reportedly go after variant regions that carry no mutations.

Method: immunoSEQ multiplex PCR; TCRdb's copy keeps in-frame clones and lacks some. The table lists some 170,000 clones, approximately 93% of them singletons. CDR3 size: 13 residues. V lost 3 bases and J 11 bases, leaving 11 bases between the germline ends. Germline CDR1 SEHNR, CDR2 FQNEAQ (reference sequence). The rearrangement links TRBV7-9 to TRBJ1-6; weak D call: TRBD1 (6 bases). The specimen was peripheral blood, collected 28 days after the second AZD1222 dose. This TCR derives from an adult who received the AZD1222 COVID-19 vaccine. The CDR3 loop is CASSLSQGTPLHF. As DNA, the CDR3 is TGTGCCAGCAGCTTGTCACAGGGAACACCCCTCCACTTT. Full variable domain (missing parts from reference TRBV7-9 and TRBJ1-6): DTGVSQNPRHKITKRGQNVTFRCDPISEHNRLYWYRQTLGQGPEFLTYFQNEAQLEKSRLLSDRFSAERPKGSFSTLEIQRTEQGDSAMYLCASSLSQGTPLHFGNGTRLTVT.